This TCR beta chain was recovered during a study of cytomegalovirus exposure and HLA in healthy donors. General study results and limits: Among TCR beta chains, those listed as cytomegalovirus-associated numbered approximately 150. A later analysis showed TCR association rates differing by HLA locus, peaking at DRB1 and lowest at HLA-C. Because they were indistinguishable, some V segments, including TRBV6-2 and TRBV6-3, were excluded.

This clone came up a few times. As yet, its antigen is unknown. The CDR3 sequence is 11 residues long. Trimming removed 0 bases at V and 9 bases at J, with 5 bases between. CDR1 is MGHRA and CDR2 is YSYEKL in the germline V gene. PCR amplification relied on 60 Vbeta primers (plus 13 Jbeta primers). Data came from immunoSEQ multiplex PCR; TCRdb stores just in-frame clones and leaves some out. The sample records about 97,000 clones, approximately 85% being singletons. Those who donated were healthy bone marrow donors. The sequencing input was PBMCs. The clonotype originates from a man in his forties or fifties in good health and CMV-seropositive. The chain couples TRBV4-1 to TRBJ1-1, with D unresolved. DNA for the CDR3: TGCGCCAGCAGCCAAGATTATCAAGCTTTCTTT. Translation: CASSQDYQAFF.